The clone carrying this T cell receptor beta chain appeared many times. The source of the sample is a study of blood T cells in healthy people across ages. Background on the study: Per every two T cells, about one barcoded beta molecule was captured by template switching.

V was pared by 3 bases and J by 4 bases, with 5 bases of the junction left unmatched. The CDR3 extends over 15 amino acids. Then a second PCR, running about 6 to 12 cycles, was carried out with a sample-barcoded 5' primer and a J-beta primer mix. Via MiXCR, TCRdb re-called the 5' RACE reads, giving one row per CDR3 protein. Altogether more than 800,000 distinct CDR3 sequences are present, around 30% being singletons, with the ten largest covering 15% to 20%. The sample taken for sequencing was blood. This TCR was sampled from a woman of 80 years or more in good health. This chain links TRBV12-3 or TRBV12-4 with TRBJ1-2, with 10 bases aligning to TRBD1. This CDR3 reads CASSLTGGPTYGYTF. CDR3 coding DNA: TGTGCCAGCAGTTTGACAGGGGGCCCCACCTATGGCTACACCTTC.